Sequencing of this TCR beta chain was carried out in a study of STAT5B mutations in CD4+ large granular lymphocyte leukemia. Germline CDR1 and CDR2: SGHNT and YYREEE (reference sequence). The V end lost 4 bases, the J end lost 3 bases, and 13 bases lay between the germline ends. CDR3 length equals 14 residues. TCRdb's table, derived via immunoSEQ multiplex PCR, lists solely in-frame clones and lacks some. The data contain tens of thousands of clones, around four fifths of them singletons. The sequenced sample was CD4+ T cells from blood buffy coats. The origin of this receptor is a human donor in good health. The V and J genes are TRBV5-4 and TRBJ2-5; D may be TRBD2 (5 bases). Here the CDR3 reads CASSAGSLEETQYF. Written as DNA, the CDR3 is TGTGCCAGCAGCGCGGGTAGTCTGGAAGAGACCCAGTACTTC.